This T cell receptor (beta chain) comes out of a study of early T cells in non-severe SARS-CoV-2 infection. V was shortened by 1 base and J by 11 bases, with 11 bases between the two germline ends. From germline, CDR1 is SGHDN and CDR2 FVKESK. CDR3 length: 12 residues. Unique molecular identifier tags were affixed to discrete cDNA molecules. Via MiXCR, TCRdb re-called the 5' RACE reads, giving one row per CDR3 protein. The sample lists tens of thousands of distinct CDR3 sequences, more than 13% seen once, with less than 7% in the top ten. Sequencing was performed on whole blood. The chain has TRBV14 and TRBJ1-1; D uncertain. This clonotype was sampled from an adult who was a healthcare worker with PCR-confirmed SARS-CoV-2 infection or an uninfected control (not recorded which). DNA for the CDR3: TGTGCCAGCAGCCAAGTTATGGATCGGGCTTTCTTT. It is translated as CASSQVMDRAFF.